The 10 T cell receptor beta chains listed next were all sequenced from one sample in a study of shared clonotypes between healthy human individuals. The method was immunoSEQ multiplex PCR; TCRdb's version includes in-frame clones alone and lacks a portion of them. The sample carries fewer than 600,000 clones, roughly 77% recorded once. Sample: PBMCs. The source of these receptors is a woman in her 40s in good health. Some clones in this sample may be carry-over from other donors' samples.

V usage is TRBV6-5 and J usage is TRBJ1-1; TRBD1 matches 7 bases. Germline loops: CDR1 MNHEY, CDR2 SVGAGI. The CDR3 loop spans 13 amino acids. Trimming removed 6 bases from V and 4 bases from J; junction bases left unmatched: 5. This CDR3 is CASRPPGGTEAFF. CDR3 DNA sequence: TGTGCCAGCAGACCCCCAGGGGGCACTGAAGCTTTCTTT.

The sample holds one count of this clone. The J gene is TRBJ2-3, the V gene TRBV2; the match to TRBD2 covers 7 bases. The CDR3 runs 15 residues. The V segment lost 7 bases and the J segment 3 bases; nucleotides outside the gene matches: 10. CDR1 is SNHLY, CDR2 FYNNEI, per germline. This chain's CDR3 is CASTPGRERTDTQYF. Written as DNA, the CDR3 is TGTGCCAGCACTCCGGGGCGGGAGAGGACAGATACGCAGTATTTT.

This clone is a singleton in its sample. The rearrangement joins TRBV4-2 to TRBJ2-7; 9 nucleotides agree with TRBD2. The CDR3 covers 16 residues. Germline trimming cut 1 base from V and 5 bases from J; bases unmatched to any gene: 9. Germline CDR1 reads LGHNA; CDR2 reads YNFKEQ. The CDR3 is CASSQGWAGGPNEQYF. The CDR3 DNA reads as TGTGCCAGCAGCCAAGGTTGGGCGGGAGGGCCTAACGAGCAGTACTTC.

This clone occurred once. The chain uses TRBV30 and TRBJ2-2; D ambiguous. With 3 bases removed from V and 0 bases from J, the gap between germline ends came to 8 bases. The CDR3 extends over 14 amino acids. Germline assignment: CDR1 GTSNPN and CDR2 SVGIG (reference sequence). The CDR3 loop reads CAWRGDPNTGELFF. Written as DNA, the CDR3 is TGTGCCTGGAGGGGTGACCCGAACACCGGGGAGCTGTTTTTT.

The chain has TRBV11-2 and TRBJ2-1; 10 nucleotides align to TRBD2. Germline V gives CDR1 SGHAT, CDR2 FQNNGV. V shed 5 bases and J 4 bases; nucleotides not matched to a gene: 8. The CDR3 sequence is 16 residues long. CDR3 residues: CASSVTGTSVYNEQFF. CDR3 DNA sequence: TGTGCCAGCAGCGTTACCGGGACTAGCGTTTACAATGAGCAGTTCTTC.

The chain joins TRBV7-9 to TRBJ2-1, with TRBD1 as a possible D gene (5 bases). Germline V lookup: CDR1 SEHNR, CDR2 FQNEAQ (reference sequence). The V end was cut by 1 base, the J end by 8 bases, with 12 bases between. The CDR3 has 14 amino acids. CDR3 protein: CASSLVQGWDEQFF. CDR3 sequence (DNA): TGTGCCAGCAGCTTAGTTCAGGGTTGGGATGAGCAGTTCTTC.

The V gene is TRBV28, the J gene TRBJ2-7; 7 bases fit TRBD1. The germline gives CDR1 MDHEN, CDR2 SYDVKM. V trimming: 5 bases; J trimming: 1 base; junction bases outside the gene matches: 5. The CDR3 spans 14 residues. Here the CDR3 reads CASSPPGQSYEQYF. For the CDR3, the DNA is TGTGCCAGCAGTCCTCCGGGACAGTCCTACGAGCAGTACTTC.

About this clone: A junction end diverges from the germline sequence, so it may reflect a read error. The chain has TRBV5-8 and TRBJ1-3, with a tentative D call TRBD1 (5 bases). The CDR3 contains 15 residues. Germline CDR1 and CDR2: SGHTS and YDEGEE. The CDR3 coding sequence is TGTGCCGGCAGTCGCCGGACAACCTCTGGAAACACCATATATTTT. Protein sequence: CAGSRRTTSGNTIYF.

This clone has more than one count but fewer than ten. CDR3 amino acids: CASSYSGMGADTQYF. CDR3 nucleotide sequence: TGCGCCAGCAGCTATAGCGGGATGGGCGCAGATACGCAGTATTTT. The genes are TRBV5-1 and TRBJ2-3; TRBD2 agrees at 8 bases. The germline V gene has CDR1 SGHRS and CDR2 YFSETQ. Trimming took 3 bases from V and 4 from J; bases not matched to a gene: 7. The length of the CDR3 is 15 residues.

The V and J genes are TRBV2 and TRBJ1-4, with D possibly matching TRBD1 (6 bases). CDR1 is SNHLY and CDR2 is FYNNEI in the germline V gene. The CDR3 consists of 15 residues. Trimming shortened V by 6 bases and J by 3 bases, and 14 bases separated the two germline ends. The CDR3 loop reads CASRLSGVPNEKLFF. The CDR3 DNA reads as TGTGCCAGCAGGCTATCAGGGGTCCCTAATGAAAAACTGTTTTTT.